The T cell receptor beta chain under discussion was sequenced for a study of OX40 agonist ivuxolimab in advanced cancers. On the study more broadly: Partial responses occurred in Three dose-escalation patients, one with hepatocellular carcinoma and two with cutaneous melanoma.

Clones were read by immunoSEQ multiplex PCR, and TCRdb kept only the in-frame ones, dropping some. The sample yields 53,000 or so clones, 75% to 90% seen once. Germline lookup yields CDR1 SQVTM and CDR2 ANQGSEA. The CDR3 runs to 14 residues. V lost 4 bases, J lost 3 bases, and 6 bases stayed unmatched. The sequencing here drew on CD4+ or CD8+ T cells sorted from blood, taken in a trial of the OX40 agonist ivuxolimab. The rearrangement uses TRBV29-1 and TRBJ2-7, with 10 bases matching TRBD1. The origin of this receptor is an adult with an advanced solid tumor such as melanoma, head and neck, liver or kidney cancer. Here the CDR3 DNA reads TGCAGCGTTGGTTCGGGACAGGGGTTCTACGAGCAGTACTTC. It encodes CSVGSGQGFYEQYF.